The 25 T cell receptor beta chains below come from one sample, sequenced in a study of T cells in localized non-small cell lung cancer. Libraries were prepared by immunoSEQ multiplex PCR; TCRdb keeps only in-frame clonotypes and omits some of them. The data contain about 52,000 clones, around nine tenths of them singletons. The sequences come from PBMCs, collected before any cancer treatment. These receptors all stem from a female donor with stage II lung adenocarcinoma.

J is TRBJ2-7 and V is TRBV9, with TRBD2 matching 8 bases. Germline V lookup: CDR1 SGDLS, CDR2 YYNGEE. Trimming at V came to 3 bases and at J to 0 bases, leaving 5 bases not matched to a gene. The CDR3 length is 15 residues. In DNA form, the CDR3 reads TGTGCCAGCAGCGCAAGCGGGGGCCTCTCCTACGAGCAGTACTTC. This sequence encodes CASSASGGLSYEQYF.

V gene TRBV5-4 combines with J gene TRBJ1-5; D unclear. CDR1 is SGHNT and CDR2 is YYREEE in the germline V gene (reference sequence). The CDR3 contains 14 residues. The V and J ends lost 4 bases and 9 bases respectively, with 17 bases between them. CDR3 in amino acids: CASSPDLGEGPQHF. The CDR3 DNA sequence: TGTGCCAGCAGCCCAGATCTTGGAGAGGGGCCCCAGCATTTT.

The chain is built from TRBV7-3 and TRBJ2-3; 9 nucleotides match TRBD1. Germline V gene data show CDR1 as SGHTA and CDR2 as FQGTGA. The CDR3 consists of 15 residues. V dropped 4 bases and J dropped 7; count of bases not matched to a gene: 9. The CDR3 coding sequence is TGTGCCAGCAGCTCAGGAGGGACAGGGCTATATACGCAGTATTTT. It encodes CASSSGGTGLYTQYF. The full variable domain, in which reference TRBV7-3 and TRBJ2-3 provide the parts outside the CDR3, is GAGVSQTPSNKVTEKGKYVELRCDPISGHTALYWYRQSLGQGPEFLIYFQGTGAADDSGLPNDRFFAVRPEGSVSTLKIQRTERGDSAVYLCASSSGGTGLYTQYFGPGTRLTVL.

This chain uses TRBV2 with TRBJ2-7; 7 bases are a match to TRBD2. The CDR3 runs 13 residues. Germline V gene sequence: CDR1 SNHLY, CDR2 FYNNEI. V shed 6 bases and J 7 bases; nucleotides not matched to a gene: 9. The CDR3 is CASRAGRGEEQYF. CDR3 coding DNA: TGTGCCAGCAGGGCGGGGAGGGGAGAAGAGCAGTACTTC.

The rearrangement uses TRBV6-5 and TRBJ1-1, with D possibly TRBD1 on 6 matching bases. This CDR3 is built from 15 residues. In germline, CDR1 is MNHEY, CDR2 SVGAGI. With 5 bases removed from V and 6 bases from J, the gap between germline ends came to 19 bases. The CDR3 region is CASSALQGRRAEAFF. The DNA for the CDR3 is TGTGCCAGCAGTGCCCTACAGGGAAGGAGGGCTGAAGCTTTCTTT.

The chain is built from TRBV4-1 and TRBJ1-2, with D hard to call. Looked up from germline, CDR1 is MGHRA and CDR2 is YSYEKL. Trimming left V 0 bases short and J 0 bases short, with 11 bases between. The CDR3 has 16 residues. The CDR3 reads CASSQDLYAANYGYTF. DNA for the CDR3: TGCGCCAGCAGCCAAGATCTCTACGCAGCTAACTATGGCTACACCTTC.

The gene calls are TRBV9 and TRBJ2-1; 12 nucleotides line up with TRBD2. Germline loops: CDR1 SGDLS, CDR2 YYNGEE. This CDR3 has 18 amino acids. V lost 3 bases, J lost 0 bases, and 7 bases stayed unmatched. The DNA for the CDR3 is TGTGCCAGCAGCGGGACTAGCGGGGCGTATCGCTCCTACAATGAGCAGTTCTTC. Protein: CASSGTSGAYRSYNEQFF.

The chain carries TRBV5-1 and TRBJ1-2; the D is unclear. The V end was cut by 0 bases, the J end by 3 bases, with 12 bases between. The length of the CDR3 is 15 residues. Germline assignment: CDR1 SGHRS and CDR2 YFSETQ. In nucleotides, the CDR3 is TGCGCCAGCAGCTTGGACCTCCAGAGCGACTATGGCTACACCTTC. Amino acid sequence: CASSLDLQSDYGYTF.

V usage is TRBV5-1 and J usage is TRBJ1-4; D ambiguous. Trimming left V 2 bases short and J 1 base short, with 6 bases between. The CDR3 loop spans 14 amino acids. Germline values: CDR1 SGHRS, CDR2 YFSETQ. For the CDR3, the DNA is TGCGCCAGCAGCTTTAGAGGAACTAATGAAAAACTGTTTTTT. This translates into CASSFRGTNEKLFF.

V is TRBV2 and J is TRBJ2-3; 7 bases match TRBD2. CDR3 length: 15 amino acids. After removal of 6 bases from V and 1 base from J, the junction contained 7 bases not matched to a gene. CDR1 is SNHLY, CDR2 FYNNEI, per germline. The chain's CDR3 is CASRDRLARTDTQYF. CDR3 DNA: TGTGCCAGCAGGGATAGACTAGCTCGCACAGATACGCAGTATTTT. The full variable domain, its missing parts supplied by reference TRBV2 and TRBJ2-3, is EPEVTQTPSHQVTQMGQEVILRCVPISNHLYFYWYRQILGQKVEFLVSFYNNEISEKSEIFDDQFSVERPDGSNFTLKIRSTKLEDSAMYFCASRDRLARTDTQYFGPGTRLTVL.

This chain connects TRBV10-2 to TRBJ1-4; no firm D call. Germline V lookup: CDR1 WSHSY, CDR2 SAAADI. This CDR3 comprises 14 residues. V lost 6 bases, J lost 0 bases, and 8 bases lay in between. The CDR3 DNA follows: TGCGCCAGCAGGGAGGGCGCAACTAATGAAAAACTGTTTTTT. This translates into CASREGATNEKLFF.

The chain is built from TRBV19 and TRBJ2-7, with a weak D call TRBD1 (5 bases). This CDR3 contains 15 residues. From germline, CDR1 is LNHDA and CDR2 SQIVND (reference sequence). V lost 2 bases, J lost 3 bases, and 14 bases lay in between. Written as DNA, the CDR3 is TGTGCCAGTAGTATAAGGGGTTCGCGAGGCTACGAGCAGTACTTC. Its translation is CASSIRGSRGYEQYF.

The rearrangement joins TRBV12-5 to TRBJ1-1, with D perhaps matching TRBD1 (5 bases). CDR1 is LGHNT, CDR2 FRNRAP, per germline. This CDR3 contains 16 residues. The V end was cut by 0 bases, the J end by 4 bases, with 15 bases between. The CDR3 nucleotides read TGTGCTAGTGGTTTGGTACTTTGGCAGGGAGGCACTGAAGCTTTCTTT. It yields the protein CASGLVLWQGGTEAFF.

This clone was counted a few times. The chain joins TRBV29-1 to TRBJ1-1; the D is unclear. The germline V gene encodes CDR1 SQVTM and CDR2 ANQGSEA. V shed 6 bases and J shed 0 bases, with 14 bases lying between them. The CDR3 contains 14 residues. This CDR3 reads CSVVEADMNTEAFF. The CDR3 nucleotides are TGCAGCGTCGTCGAGGCAGACATGAACACTGAAGCTTTCTTT.

J is TRBJ1-2 and V is TRBV30, with 9 bases lining up with TRBD1. This CDR3 is built from 13 residues. With 3 bases clipped from V and 2 bases from J, the junction kept 1 base outside the gene matches. Per the germline V gene, CDR1 is GTSNPN and CDR2 is SVGIG (reference sequence). The CDR3: CAWRTGGNYGYTF. The CDR3 nucleotides are TGTGCCTGGAGGACAGGGGGGAACTATGGCTACACCTTC. Together with reference TRBV30 and TRBJ1-2, the CDR3 gives the full variable domain: SQTIHQWPATLVQPVGSPLSLECTVEGTSNPNLYWYRQAAGRGLQLLFYSVGIGQISSEVPQNLSASRPQDRQFILSSKKLLLSDSGFYLCAWRTGGNYGYTFGSGTRLTVV.

About this clone itself: This sample includes further DNA sequences coding for the same CDR3. This chain connects TRBV5-1 to TRBJ1-1; D is unclear. The CDR3 extends over 13 amino acids. The germline V and J ends were trimmed by 3 bases and 0 bases, with 6 bases remaining between them. Germline V lookup: CDR1 SGHRS, CDR2 YFSETQ. CDR3 sequence (DNA): TGCGCCAGCAGCTCGACGGTGAACACTGAAGCTTTCTTT. Protein: CASSSTVNTEAFF.

CDR3 nucleotides: TGTGCCAGCAGCCTAATAGGGGGGGATCAGCCCCAGCATTTT. Protein product: CASSLIGGDQPQHF. The chain combines TRBV16 with TRBJ1-5, with D maybe TRBD1 (6 bases). CDR1 is KGHSY and CDR2 is FQNENV in the germline V gene. The CDR3 consists of 14 residues. Between the trimmed V and J ends, which lost 4 bases and 5 bases, there was a span of 12 bases.

This clone was seen just once. The rearrangement uses TRBV27 and TRBJ2-3; D is possibly TRBD1 (6 bases). Trimming took 2 bases from V and 3 from J, leaving 9 bases between them. Germline lookup yields CDR1 MNHEY and CDR2 SMNVEV (reference sequence). The CDR3 is 14 residues long. The DNA for the CDR3 is TGTGCCAGCAGTTTACTGGGACAAACAGATACGCAGTATTTT. It yields the protein CASSLLGQTDTQYF.

The chain joins TRBV2 to TRBJ1-5; D not resolved. The CDR3 loop spans 14 amino acids. Germline V CDR1 and CDR2: SNHLY, FYNNEI. V dropped 2 bases and J dropped 5 bases, with 10 bases sitting between them. The chain's CDR3 is CASSESRPDQPQHF. For the CDR3, the DNA is TGTGCCAGCAGTGAAAGTCGGCCAGATCAGCCCCAGCATTTT. Drawing the rest from reference TRBV2 and TRBJ1-5, the complete variable domain is EPEVTQTPSHQVTQMGQEVILRCVPISNHLYFYWYRQILGQKVEFLVSFYNNEISEKSEIFDDQFSVERPDGSNFTLKIRSTKLEDSAMYFCASSESRPDQPQHFGDGTRLSIL.

The chain has TRBV7-2 and TRBJ1-2; no firm D call. Germline V CDR1 and CDR2: SGHTA, FQGNSA. V gave up 4 bases and J gave up 4 bases, with 22 bases separating them. This CDR3 has 17 amino acids. The CDR3 protein is CASSSTTLGQLVYGYTF. The DNA of the CDR3 is TGTGCCAGCAGCTCCACCACGCTGGGTCAGTTAGTCTATGGCTACACCTTC. The variable domain in full, completed from reference TRBV7-2 and TRBJ1-2, reads GAGVSQSPSNKVTEKGKDVELRCDPISGHTALYWYRQSLGQGLEFLIYFQGNSAPDKSGLPSDRFSAERTGGSVSTLTIQRTQQEDSAVYLCASSSTTLGQLVYGYTFGSGTRLTVV.

The chain employs TRBV18 and TRBJ2-7, with a possible D match to TRBD1 (9 bases). The V end was cut by 6 bases, the J end by 2 bases, with 23 bases between. The CDR3 is made up of 17 amino acids. Per the germline V gene, CDR1 is KGHSH and CDR2 is LQKENI. CDR3 coding DNA: TGTGCCAGCTCCCCCGGGGGGGGACAGGGCTATGCCTACGAGCAGTACTTC. This sequence encodes CASSPGGGQGYAYEQYF.

The chain joins TRBV2 to TRBJ1-1; possibly TRBD1 for D (5 bases). This CDR3 is built from 14 residues. The ends were cut back, 8 bases at V and 6 bases at J, with 19 bases in the middle. Germline CDR1 SNHLY, CDR2 FYNNEI. The CDR3 reads CASRPALGGAEAFF. The CDR3 DNA is TGTGCCAGCCGTCCTGCCCTCGGGGGGGCTGAAGCTTTCTTT.

This clone has a handful of counts. The J gene is TRBJ1-4, the V gene TRBV5-4; D is ambiguous. CDR3 size: 13 residues. The germline V and J ends were trimmed by 0 bases and 7 bases, with 7 bases remaining between them. Per germline, CDR1 SGHNT and CDR2 YYREEE (reference sequence). CDR3 nucleotide sequence: TGTGCCAGCAGCTTGGCCCCTACTGAAAAACTGTTTTTT. Protein: CASSLAPTEKLFF.

The chain couples TRBV7-2 to TRBJ2-7; TRBD1 matches at 7 bases. This CDR3 region has 14 residues. Germline values: CDR1 SGHTA, CDR2 FQGNSA. The ends lost 4 bases at V and 3 bases at J; junction bases unmatched: 6. CDR3 coding DNA: TGTGCCAGCAGCTACCGGACAGGCTACTACGAGCAGTACTTC. Protein sequence: CASSYRTGYYEQYF. Together with reference TRBV7-2 and TRBJ2-7, the CDR3 gives the full variable domain: GAGVSQSPSNKVTEKGKDVELRCDPISGHTALYWYRQSLGQGLEFLIYFQGNSAPDKSGLPSDRFSAERTGGSVSTLTIQRTQQEDSAVYLCASSYRTGYYEQYFGPGTRLTVT.

CDR3 DNA: TGTGCCAGCAGTTTATCGGAGGGACCCGGCACAGATACGCAGTATTTT. Encoded protein: CASSLSEGPGTDTQYF. V usage is TRBV27 and J usage is TRBJ2-3; possible D gene TRBD2, 6 bases. The V gene lost 0 bases and the J gene lost 1 base, with 11 bases spanning the gap. This CDR3 comprises 16 residues. Germline assignment: CDR1 MNHEY and CDR2 SMNVEV (reference sequence).